The source of this T cell receptor beta chain is a study of CD8 T cells in Susac syndrome. cDNA came from roughly 0.53 to 1 ug RNA primed by random hexamers. TCRdb ran MiXCR on the immunoSEQ multiplex PCR reads and lists one entry per CDR3 protein. The sample lists about 180,000 distinct CDR3 sequences, more than 90% seen once, with 0.093% in the top ten. Trimming removed 5 bases from V and 6 bases from J; junction bases left unmatched: 17. Looked up from germline, CDR1 is SQVTM and CDR2 is ANQGSEA. This CDR3 spans 16 amino acids. J is TRBJ1-1 and V is TRBV29-1; 8 nucleotides match TRBD1. This clonotype originated in a human donor with multiple sclerosis. Sequencing was performed on CD4+ T cells from PBMCs. The DNA of the CDR3 is TGCAGCGTTAGGGCGGGTTTTGGACAGGGTTGGGCTGAAGCTTTCTTT. This gives the protein CSVRAGFGQGWAEAFF.